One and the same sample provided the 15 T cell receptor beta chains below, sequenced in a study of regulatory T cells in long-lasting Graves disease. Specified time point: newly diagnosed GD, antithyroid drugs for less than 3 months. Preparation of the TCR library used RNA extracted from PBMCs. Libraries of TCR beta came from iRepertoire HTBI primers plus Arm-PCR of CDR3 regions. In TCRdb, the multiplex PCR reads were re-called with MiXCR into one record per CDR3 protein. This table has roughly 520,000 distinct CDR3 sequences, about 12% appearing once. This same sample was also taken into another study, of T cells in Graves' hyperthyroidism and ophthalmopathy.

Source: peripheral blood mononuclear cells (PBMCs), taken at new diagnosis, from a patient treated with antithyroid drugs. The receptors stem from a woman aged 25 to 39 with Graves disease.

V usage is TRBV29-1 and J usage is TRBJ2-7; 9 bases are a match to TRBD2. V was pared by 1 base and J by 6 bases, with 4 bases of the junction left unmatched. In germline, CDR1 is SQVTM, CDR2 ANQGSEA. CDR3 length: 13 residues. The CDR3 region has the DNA TGCAGCGTTGAAGGAGCGGGAGGCCCCGAGCAGTACTTC. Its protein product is CSVEGAGGPEQYF.

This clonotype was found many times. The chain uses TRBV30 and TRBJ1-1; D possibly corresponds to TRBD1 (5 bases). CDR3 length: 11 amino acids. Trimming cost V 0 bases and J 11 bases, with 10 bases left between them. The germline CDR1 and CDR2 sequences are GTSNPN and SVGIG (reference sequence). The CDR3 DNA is TGTGCCTGGAGTGTGGGGGTCCTGGCTTTCTTT. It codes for CAWSVGVLAFF.

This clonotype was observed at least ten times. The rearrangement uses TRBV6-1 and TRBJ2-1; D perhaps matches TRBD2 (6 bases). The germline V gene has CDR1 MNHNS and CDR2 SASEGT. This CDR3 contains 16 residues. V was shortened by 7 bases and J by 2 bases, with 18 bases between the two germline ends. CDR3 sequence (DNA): TGTGCCAGCACTCAAGGACTACTCGGTGCCTACAATGAGCAGTTCTTC. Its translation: CASTQGLLGAYNEQFF.

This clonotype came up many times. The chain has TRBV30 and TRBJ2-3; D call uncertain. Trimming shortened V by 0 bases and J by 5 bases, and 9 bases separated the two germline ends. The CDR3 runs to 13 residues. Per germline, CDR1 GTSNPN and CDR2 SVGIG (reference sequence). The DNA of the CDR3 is TGTGCCTGGAGTGTACCTCTGGTAGATACGCAGTATTTT. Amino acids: CAWSVPLVDTQYF.

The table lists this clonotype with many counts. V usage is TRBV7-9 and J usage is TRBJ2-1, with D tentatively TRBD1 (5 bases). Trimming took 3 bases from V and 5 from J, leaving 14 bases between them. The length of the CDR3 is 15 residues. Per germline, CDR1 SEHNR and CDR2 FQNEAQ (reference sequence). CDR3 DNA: TGTGCCAGCAGCTTTTATGATACAGGTAACAATGAGCAGTTCTTC. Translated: CASSFYDTGNNEQFF. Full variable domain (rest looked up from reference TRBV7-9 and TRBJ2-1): DTGVSQNPRHKITKRGQNVTFRCDPISEHNRLYWYRQTLGQGPEFLTYFQNEAQLEKSRLLSDRFSAERPKGSFSTLEIQRTEQGDSAMYLCASSFYDTGNNEQFFGPGTRLTVL.

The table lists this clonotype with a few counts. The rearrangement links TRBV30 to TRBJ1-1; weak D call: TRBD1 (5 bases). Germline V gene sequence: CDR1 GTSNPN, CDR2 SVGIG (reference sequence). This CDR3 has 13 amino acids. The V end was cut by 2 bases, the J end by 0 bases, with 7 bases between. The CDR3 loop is CAWSRGVNTEAFF. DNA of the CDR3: TGTGCCTGGAGTCGAGGGGTGAACACTGAAGCTTTCTTT.

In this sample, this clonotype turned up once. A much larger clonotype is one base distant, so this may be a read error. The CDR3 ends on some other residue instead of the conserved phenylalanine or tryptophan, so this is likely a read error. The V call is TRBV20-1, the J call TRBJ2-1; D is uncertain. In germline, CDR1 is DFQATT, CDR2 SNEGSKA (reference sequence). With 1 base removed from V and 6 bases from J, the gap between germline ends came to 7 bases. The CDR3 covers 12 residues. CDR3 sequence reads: CSARVGPNEQFL. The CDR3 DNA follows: TGCAGTGCTAGAGTTGGCCCCAATGAGCAGTTCTTA.

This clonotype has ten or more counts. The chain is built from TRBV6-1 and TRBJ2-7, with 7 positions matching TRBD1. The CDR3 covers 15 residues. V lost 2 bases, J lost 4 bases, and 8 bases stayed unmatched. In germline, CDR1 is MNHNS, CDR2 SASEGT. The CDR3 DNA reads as TGTGCCAGCAGTGAACGGGGACAGAGGGCGTACGAGCAGTACTTC. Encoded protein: CASSERGQRAYEQYF.

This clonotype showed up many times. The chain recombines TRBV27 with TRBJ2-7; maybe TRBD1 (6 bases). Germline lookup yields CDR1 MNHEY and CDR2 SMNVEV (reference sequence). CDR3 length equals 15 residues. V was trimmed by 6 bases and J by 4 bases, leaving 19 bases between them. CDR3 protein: CASSLWGSRGYEQYF. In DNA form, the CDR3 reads TGTGCCAGCAGCTTGTGGGGGAGCAGGGGTTACGAGCAGTACTTC.

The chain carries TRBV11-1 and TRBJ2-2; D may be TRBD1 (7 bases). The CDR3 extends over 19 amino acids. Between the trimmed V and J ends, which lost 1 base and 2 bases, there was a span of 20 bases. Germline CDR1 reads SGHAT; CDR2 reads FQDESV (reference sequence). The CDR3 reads CASSLEWDVQGGNTGELFF. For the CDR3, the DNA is TGTGCCAGCAGCTTAGAGTGGGACGTCCAGGGGGGCAACACCGGGGAGCTGTTTTTT.

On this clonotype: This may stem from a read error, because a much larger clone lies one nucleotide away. The CDR3 reads CASRLGAGTGELLF. In DNA form, the CDR3 reads TGTGCCAGCAGGCTGGGAGCGGGGACCGGGGAGCTGCTTTTT. The J gene is TRBJ2-2, the V gene TRBV7-2; 7 positions agree with TRBD2. This CDR3 spans 14 amino acids. CDR1 and CDR2 from the germline V gene are SGHTA and FQGNSA.

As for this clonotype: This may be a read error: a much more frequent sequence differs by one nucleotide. CDR3 in amino acids: CASSSPRTEAYDQYF. The CDR3 region has the DNA TGTGCCAGCAGCTCGCCGCGGACCGAAGCCTACGATCAGTACTTC. The V call is TRBV7-8, the J call TRBJ2-7; no clear D gene. CDR3 length: 15 amino acids. Germline V lookup: CDR1 SGHVS, CDR2 FQNEAQ.

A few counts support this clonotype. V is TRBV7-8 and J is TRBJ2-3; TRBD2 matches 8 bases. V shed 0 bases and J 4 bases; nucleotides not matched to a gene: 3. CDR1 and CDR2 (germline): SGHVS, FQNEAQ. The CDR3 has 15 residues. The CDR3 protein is CASSLAIGRADTQYF. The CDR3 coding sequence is TGTGCCAGCAGCTTAGCGATCGGGAGGGCAGATACGCAGTATTTT.

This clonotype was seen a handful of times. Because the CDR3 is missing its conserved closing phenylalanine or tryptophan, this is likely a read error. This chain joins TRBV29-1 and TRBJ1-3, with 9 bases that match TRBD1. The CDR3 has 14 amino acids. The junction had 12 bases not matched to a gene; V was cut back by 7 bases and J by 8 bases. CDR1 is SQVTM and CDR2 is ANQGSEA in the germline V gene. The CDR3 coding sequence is TGCAGCGCTGAGGACACAGGGGGCGAGGACACCATATATTCT. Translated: CSAEDTGGEDTIYS.

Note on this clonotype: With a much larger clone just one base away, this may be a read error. CDR3 residues: CASSGYVGRVTYNEQFF. The CDR3 DNA follows: TGTGCCAGCAGCGGTTATGTCGGGAGGGTCACCTACAATGAGCAGTTCTTC. The J gene is TRBJ2-1, the V gene TRBV7-9; 8 positions agree with TRBD2. There are 17 residues in the CDR3. V trimming: 5 bases; J trimming: 2 bases; junction bases outside the gene matches: 11. CDR1 and CDR2 from the germline V gene are SEHNR and FQNEAQ (reference sequence).